These 16 T cell receptor beta chains were all obtained from the same sample, sequenced in a study of blood T cell repertoires in COVID-19. Only in-frame clones appear in the TCRdb table, and some are missing; sequencing was by immunoSEQ multiplex PCR. The sample lists a few hundred thousand clones, 70% to 90% occurring once. Source material: PBMCs or T cells enriched from blood (not recorded which). The receptors were sampled from a woman aged 25-40 years who had recovered from COVID-19.

The chain is built from TRBV7-3 and TRBJ2-1; 7 bases match TRBD2. The CDR3 loop spans 15 amino acids. The germline CDR1 and CDR2 sequences are SGHTA and FQGTGA. The V segment lost 2 bases and the J segment 6 bases; nucleotides outside the gene matches: 7. The CDR3 nucleotides are TGTGCCAGCAGCTTAGACGGGAGGAGTTTCAATGAGCAGTTCTTC. It yields the protein CASSLDGRSFNEQFF.

This chain links TRBV28 with TRBJ1-6; 7 bases align to TRBD1. Germline V lookup: CDR1 MDHEN, CDR2 SYDVKM. There are 19 residues in the CDR3. V dropped 2 bases and J dropped 3; count of bases not matched to a gene: 13. CDR3 bases: TGTGCCAGCAGTTTACTAATCGGGACAGCCGGAAACTATAATTCACCCCTCCACTTT. Protein product: CASSLLIGTAGNYNSPLHF.

The chain uses TRBV27 and TRBJ2-7; the match to TRBD2 covers 15 bases. The CDR3 runs 17 residues. V lost 5 bases to trimming and J lost 3 bases; unmatched junction nucleotides: 8. Germline CDR1 reads MNHEY; CDR2 reads SMNVEV (reference sequence). This CDR3 reads CASSPAGTSGGLYEQYF. The CDR3, as DNA: TGTGCCAGCAGTCCGGCGGGGACTAGCGGGGGGCTCTACGAGCAGTACTTC.

V gene TRBV27 combines with J gene TRBJ2-2; 8 positions agree with TRBD2. V shed 0 bases and J 5 bases; nucleotides not matched to a gene: 14. Germline-derived CDR1 and CDR2 are MNHEY and SMNVEV (reference sequence). The CDR3 is made up of 19 amino acids. The DNA of the CDR3 is TGTGCCAGCAGTTTATCAAGCCTGAGAAGCGGGAGAGGGACCGGGGAGCTGTTTTTT. It yields the protein CASSLSSLRSGRGTGELFF.

The V call is TRBV20-1, the J call TRBJ1-5; no clear D. Germline V lookup: CDR1 DFQATT, CDR2 SNEGSKA (reference sequence). There are 11 residues in the CDR3. CDR3 sequence (DNA): TGCAGCGCCCAAGAGGGAAAGCCCCAGCATTTT. It is translated as CSAQEGKPQHF.

The chain links TRBV5-1 to TRBJ2-7; 7 positions agree with TRBD2. J lost 3 bases, V lost 2 bases, and 14 bases had no gene match. This CDR3 has 17 amino acids. The germline V gene encodes CDR1 SGHRS and CDR2 YFSETQ. CDR3 DNA: TGCGCCAGCAGCTTTAGTTTCCGCGGGAGAACCAACTACGAGCAGTACTTC. This gives the protein CASSFSFRGRTNYEQYF.

The chain uses TRBV10-3 and TRBJ2-7, with TRBD1 matching over 9 bases. This CDR3 spans 12 amino acids. V trimming: 11 bases; J trimming: 2 bases; junction bases outside the gene matches: 4. Germline lookup yields CDR1 ENHRY and CDR2 SYGVKD. The CDR3 DNA follows: TGTGCCGCGCGGGACAGGGCCTACGAGCAGTACTTC. As protein: CAARDRAYEQYF.

V is TRBV2 and J is TRBJ1-1; D unclear. V was clipped by 10 bases and J by 4 bases, with 13 bases between them. CDR1 is SNHLY, CDR2 FYNNEI, per germline. The CDR3 loop spans 12 amino acids. CDR3: CAITPTGTEAFF. The CDR3 nucleotides read TGTGCCATCACGCCCACGGGCACTGAAGCTTTCTTT.

CDR3 nucleotides: TGTGCCAGCAGGCAGGGAGGCGGGGGGCGGGACAATGAGCAGTTCTTC. Translating gives CASRQGGGGRDNEQFF. This chain links TRBV5-4 with TRBJ2-1, with 8 bases identical to TRBD2. The length of the CDR3 is 16 residues. The junction had 12 bases not matched to a gene; V was cut back by 5 bases and J by 5 bases. Per the germline V gene, CDR1 is SGHNT and CDR2 is YYREEE (reference sequence).

This clone came up a few times. The CDR3, as DNA: TGTGCCAGCAGCCCCCCCCGCACCCTGACAGGGGTGGCAGATACGCAGTATTTT. As protein: CASSPPRTLTGVADTQYF. The V gene is TRBV7-2, the J gene TRBJ2-3; 8 nucleotides line up with TRBD1. Germline V CDR1 and CDR2: SGHTA, FQGNSA. Germline trimming cut 5 bases from V and 4 bases from J; bases unmatched to any gene: 17. The CDR3 has 18 amino acids.

This clone appeared a single time. V usage is TRBV28 and J usage is TRBJ2-7; 11 positions agree with TRBD1. Germline lookup yields CDR1 MDHEN and CDR2 SYDVKM. V gave up 6 bases and J gave up 4 bases; unmatched junction bases: 8. This CDR3 is 15 amino acids long. DNA of the CDR3: TGTGCCAGCAGCTTCACCGGGACAGGGGGGTACGAGCAGTACTTC. Protein sequence: CASSFTGTGGYEQYF.

The chain links TRBV7-2 to TRBJ2-5, with 12 bases identical to TRBD2. J lost 5 bases, V lost 3 bases, and 7 bases had no gene match. This CDR3 region has 16 residues. CDR1 and CDR2 from the germline V gene are SGHTA and FQGNSA. DNA of the CDR3: TGTGCCAGCAGCTTGACTAGCGGGGGTACGGGGGAGACCCAGTACTTC. It yields the protein CASSLTSGGTGETQYF.

The chain recombines TRBV5-1 with TRBJ1-1; no reliable D call. Germline lookup yields CDR1 SGHRS and CDR2 YFSETQ. This CDR3 is built from 14 residues. Trimming stripped 0 bases from V and 3 bases from J, with 9 bases between. The CDR3 DNA is TGCGCCAGCAGCTTGGGCCCTACGGACACTGAAGCTTTCTTT. Translating it yields CASSLGPTDTEAFF.

The table lists this clone with many counts. Other DNA sequences of this sample code for an identical CDR3. The J gene is TRBJ1-2, the V gene TRBV27, with 7 bases identical to TRBD1. CDR1 and CDR2 (germline): MNHEY, SMNVEV (reference sequence). The junction had 3 bases not matched to a gene; V was cut back by 3 bases and J by 2 bases. The CDR3 contains 14 residues. Written as DNA, the CDR3 is TGTGCCAGCAGTTTGCAGGGGGGAAACTATGGCTACACCTTC. Its translation is CASSLQGGNYGYTF.

This chain joins TRBV29-1 and TRBJ2-3; 7 bases map to TRBD1. The CDR3 loop spans 14 amino acids. In germline, CDR1 is SQVTM, CDR2 ANQGSEA. The V segment lost 6 bases and the J segment 2 bases; nucleotides outside the gene matches: 8. The DNA of the CDR3 is TGCAGCGTGGGGGTACAGGGGTACACAGATACGCAGTATTTT. It codes for CSVGVQGYTDTQYF.

This clone was seen just once. The chain is built from TRBV5-1 and TRBJ2-1; 8 positions match TRBD2. CDR1 is SGHRS, CDR2 YFSETQ, per germline. The V segment lost 0 bases and the J segment 4 bases; nucleotides outside the gene matches: 9. The CDR3 is 17 amino acids. The CDR3 here is CASSLAGAGVSYNEQFF. Written as DNA, the CDR3 is TGCGCCAGCAGCTTGGCCGGAGCGGGAGTATCTTACAATGAGCAGTTCTTC.